This entry lists 13 T cell receptor beta chains sequenced from one sample in a study of molecular identifiers for immune sequencing clone quantification. Using its own MiXCR run on the PCR reads, TCRdb lists one record per CDR3 protein. The sample contains hundreds of thousands of distinct CDR3 sequences, about 25% of which appear only once. The sequenced material came from naive CD8+ T cells from blood, with Jurkat cell RNA spiked in. Specified subset: FACS-sorted CD8+CD4-CCR7+CD45RA+ naive T cells. The origin of the receptors is a human donor in good health. Some libraries in this study had Jurkat cell RNA spiked in.

This clonotype has just a few counts. DNA of the CDR3: TGTGCCACCAGTGAAGGGACAGATAACACCGGGGAGCTGTTTTTT. It translates to CATSEGTDNTGELFF. The chain links TRBV24-1 to TRBJ2-2; 7 bases match TRBD1. The V and J ends lost 4 bases and 2 bases, in that order; junction bases with no gene match: 3. The CDR3 loop spans 15 amino acids. Germline loops: CDR1 KGHDR, CDR2 SFDVKD.

As to this clonotype: The CDR3 does not end in the conserved phenylalanine or tryptophan, so this is likely a read error. Here the CDR3 DNA reads TGTGCCAGTAGTATAGTTGGCGGGAATCCCAATGAGCAGTTCCTC. Protein: CASSIVGGNPNEQFL. This chain joins TRBV19 and TRBJ2-1, with D possibly matching TRBD2 (6 bases). Trimming shortened V by 1 base and J by 6 bases, and 13 bases separated the two germline ends. The V gene's germline CDR1 is LNHDA and CDR2 SQIVND (reference sequence). The CDR3 runs 15 residues.

This clonotype showed up many times. This chain connects TRBV6-4 to TRBJ2-3, with 8 bases fitting TRBD1. V dropped 5 bases and J dropped 3; count of bases not matched to a gene: 13. The CDR3 covers 17 residues. Per germline, CDR1 MRHNA and CDR2 SNTAGT. CDR3 DNA sequence: TGTGCCAGCAGTCAGCTACGACAGGGGAATCTGACAGATACGCAGTATTTT. Its protein product is CASSQLRQGNLTDTQYF.

This clonotype was counted only a few times. The chain uses TRBV7-2 and TRBJ2-5; possible D gene TRBD2, 6 bases. This CDR3 region has 14 residues. The V gene's germline CDR1 is SGHTA and CDR2 FQGNSA. Trimming removed 5 bases at V and 5 bases at J, with 15 bases between. CDR3 loop: CASSQTMGRETQYF. The CDR3 DNA reads TGTGCCAGCAGCCAAACGATGGGGAGGGAGACCCAGTACTTC. The full variable domain, rest sourced from reference TRBV7-2 and TRBJ2-5, is GAGVSQSPSNKVTEKGKDVELRCDPISGHTALYWYRQSLGQGLEFLIYFQGNSAPDKSGLPSDRFSAERTGGSVSTLTIQRTQQEDSAVYLCASSQTMGRETQYFGPGTRLLVL.

This clonotype has more than one count but fewer than ten. This chain joins TRBV7-9 and TRBJ2-1; TRBD1 matches 9 bases. CDR3 length: 14 amino acids. Germline lookup yields CDR1 SEHNR and CDR2 FQNEAQ (reference sequence). V trimming: 7 bases; J trimming: 4 bases; junction bases outside the gene matches: 5. CDR3 coding DNA: TGTGCCAGCAACCCGGGACAGGGATACAATGAGCAGTTCTTC. It is translated as CASNPGQGYNEQFF. The full variable domain, with the rest looked up from reference TRBV7-9 and TRBJ2-1, is DTGVSQNPRHKITKRGQNVTFRCDPISEHNRLYWYRQTLGQGPEFLTYFQNEAQLEKSRLLSDRFSAERPKGSFSTLEIQRTEQGDSAMYLCASNPGQGYNEQFFGPGTRLTVL.

This clonotype was seen a few times. The J gene is TRBJ2-3, the V gene TRBV19, with D possibly TRBD2 on 6 matching bases. The V end lost 5 bases, the J end lost 4 bases, and 16 bases lay between the germline ends. The germline V gene has CDR1 LNHDA and CDR2 SQIVND (reference sequence). The CDR3 consists of 15 residues. CDR3: CASSSRDSWADTQYF. The CDR3 bases are TGTGCCAGTAGTTCCCGGGACTCCTGGGCAGATACGCAGTATTTT. The full variable domain, with the rest looked up from reference TRBV19 and TRBJ2-3, is DGGITQSPKYLFRKEGQNVTLSCEQNLNHDAMYWYRQDPGQGLRLIYYSQIVNDFQKGDIAEGYSVSREKKESFPLTVTSAQKNPTAFYLCASSSRDSWADTQYFGPGTRLTVL.

This clonotype showed up just a few times. V is TRBV19 and J is TRBJ2-3; TRBD2 agrees at 11 bases. The CDR3 runs 16 residues. V gave up 6 bases and J gave up 1 base; unmatched junction bases: 6. Germline V CDR1 and CDR2: LNHDA, SQIVND (reference sequence). The CDR3 DNA sequence: TGTGCCAGTAGCCTGGGGGGACTAGCGGGCACAGATACGCAGTATTTT. Amino acid sequence: CASSLGGLAGTDTQYF.

The table lists this clonotype with many counts. The gene calls are TRBV12-3 or TRBV12-4 and TRBJ2-3, with 11 bases matching TRBD2. The CDR3 is 18 residues long. After removal of 6 bases from V and 6 bases from J, the junction contained 17 bases not matched to a gene. The DNA for the CDR3 is TGTGCCAGCAGCCTAGGGCCACTAGCGGGGGAGACAGGCGATACGCAGTATTTT. Its protein is CASSLGPLAGETGDTQYF.

A remark on this clonotype: With a much larger clone just one base away, this may be a read error. The chain is built from TRBV2 and TRBJ2-3, with D possibly matching TRBD2 (5 bases). Germline CDR1 SNHLY, CDR2 FYNNEI. The CDR3 covers 14 residues. CDR3 nucleotides: TGTACCAGCAGTCCCGGGGTAGTCGGAGATACGCAGTATTTT. Translated: CTSSPGVVGDTQYF. The whole variable domain, remainder taken from reference TRBV2 and TRBJ2-3, is EPEVTQTPSHQVTQMGQEVILRCVPISNHLYFYWYRQILGQKVEFLVSFYNNEISEKSEIFDDQFSVERPDGSNFTLKIRSTKLEDSAMYFCTSSPGVVGDTQYFGPGTRLTVL.

The CDR3 nucleotides are TGTGCCAGCAGTTACGGTAGGGTTCCTGAAGCTTTCTTT. Its translation: CASSYGRVPEAFF. The chain uses TRBV6-5 and TRBJ1-1; D remains unclear. Germline values: CDR1 MNHEY, CDR2 SVGAGI. V lost 2 bases to trimming and J lost 6 bases, with 10 bases between them. The CDR3 sequence is 13 residues long.

In its sample, this clonotype was seen a few times. The rearrangement joins TRBV6-5 to TRBJ2-7; D is perhaps TRBD2 (5 bases). CDR1 and CDR2 from the germline V gene are MNHEY and SVGAGI. This CDR3 comprises 13 residues. The V end was cut by 4 bases, the J end by 6 bases, with 13 bases between. CDR3 sequence (DNA): TGTGCCAGCAGTTCTCGGACTGAACCCGAGCAGTACTTC. This encodes CASSSRTEPEQYF.

This clonotype was picked up many times. This chain links TRBV27 with TRBJ1-1; D gene ambiguous. V was pared by 3 bases and J by 0 bases, with 11 bases between. This CDR3 contains 15 residues. The germline V gene has CDR1 MNHEY and CDR2 SMNVEV (reference sequence). CDR3 DNA sequence: TGTGCCAGCAGTTTTGGTGGGAGCGTGAACACTGAAGCTTTCTTT. This codes for CASSFGGSVNTEAFF.

This clonotype was seen at least ten times. The chain has TRBV5-4 and TRBJ2-7; tentatively, D is TRBD2 (5 bases). V was cut by 4 bases and J by 5 bases, with 13 bases left in between. The CDR3 spans 13 residues. Germline CDR1 SGHNT, CDR2 YYREEE (reference sequence). CDR3 sequence: CASSPTDLDEQYF. In DNA, the CDR3 is TGTGCCAGCAGCCCGACGGACTTGGACGAGCAGTACTTC.